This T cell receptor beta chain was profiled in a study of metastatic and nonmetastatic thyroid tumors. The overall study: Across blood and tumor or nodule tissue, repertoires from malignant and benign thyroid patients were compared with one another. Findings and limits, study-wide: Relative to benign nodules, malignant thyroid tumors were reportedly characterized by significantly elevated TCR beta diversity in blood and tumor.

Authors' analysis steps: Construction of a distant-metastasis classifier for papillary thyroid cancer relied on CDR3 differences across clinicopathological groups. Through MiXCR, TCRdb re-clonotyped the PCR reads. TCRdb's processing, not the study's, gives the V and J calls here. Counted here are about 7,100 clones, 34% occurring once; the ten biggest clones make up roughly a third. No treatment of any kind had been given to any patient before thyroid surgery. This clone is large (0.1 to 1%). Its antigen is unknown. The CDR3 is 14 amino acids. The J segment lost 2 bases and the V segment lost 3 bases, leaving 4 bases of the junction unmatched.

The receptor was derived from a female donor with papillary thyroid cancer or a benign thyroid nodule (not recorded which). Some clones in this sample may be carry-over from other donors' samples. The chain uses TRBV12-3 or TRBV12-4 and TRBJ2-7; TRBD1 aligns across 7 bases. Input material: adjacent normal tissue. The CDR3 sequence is CASSFRTGTYEQYF. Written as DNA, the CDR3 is TGTGCCAGCAGTTTCCGGACAGGAACCTACGAGCAGTACTTC.